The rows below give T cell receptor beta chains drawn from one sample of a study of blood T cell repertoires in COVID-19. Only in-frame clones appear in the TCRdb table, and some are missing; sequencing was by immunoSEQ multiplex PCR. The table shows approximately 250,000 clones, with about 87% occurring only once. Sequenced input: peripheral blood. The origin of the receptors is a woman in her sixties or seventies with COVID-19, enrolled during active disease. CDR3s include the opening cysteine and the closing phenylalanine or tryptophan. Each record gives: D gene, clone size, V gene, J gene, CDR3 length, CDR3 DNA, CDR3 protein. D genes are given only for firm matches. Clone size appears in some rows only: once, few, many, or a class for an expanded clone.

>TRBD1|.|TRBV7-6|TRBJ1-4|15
TGTGCCAGCAGCTTAGCGGGACAGGGTAATGAAAAACTGTTTTTT
CASSLAGQGNEKLFF
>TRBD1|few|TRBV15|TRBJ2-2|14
TGTGCCACCAGATGGGACAGGGCCACCGGGGAGCTGTTTTTT
CATRWDRATGELFF
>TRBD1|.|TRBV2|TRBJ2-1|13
TGTGCCAGCAGTGAAGTGGTCGACAGGGAGTCGTTCTTC
CASSEVVDRESFF
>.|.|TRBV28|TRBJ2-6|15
TGTGCCAGCAGTCCCCTACGGGCTGGGGCCAACGTCCTGACTTTC
CASSPLRAGANVLTF
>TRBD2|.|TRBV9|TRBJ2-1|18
TGTGCCAGCAGCGGGACCTGGACTAGCGGGACCCTGGCGGATGAGCAGTTCTTC
CASSGTWTSGTLADEQFF
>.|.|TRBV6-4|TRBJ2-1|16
TGTGCCAGCAGTGACTTCTTACGGAGCTCCTACAATGAGCAGTTCTTC
CASSDFLRSSYNEQFF
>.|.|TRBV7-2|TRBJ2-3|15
TGTGCCAGCAGCCAATCGAACAGGGAAACAGATACGCAGTATTTT
CASSQSNRETDTQYF
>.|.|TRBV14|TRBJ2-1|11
TGTGCCAGCAGTCTAATAGATGAGCAGTTCTTC
CASSLIDEQFF
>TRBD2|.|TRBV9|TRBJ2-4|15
TGTGCCAGCAGCGTTGGGACTAGCGGGAGCAACATTCAGTACTTC
CASSVGTSGSNIQYF
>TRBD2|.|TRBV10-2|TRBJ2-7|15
TGCGCCAGCAGACCGCTAGCGGGAGTTTTGTACGAGCAGTACTTC
CASRPLAGVLYEQYF
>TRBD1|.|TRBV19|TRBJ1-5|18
TGTGCCAGTACCCGGGACAGACCACGACTATATAGCAATCAGCCCCAGCATTTT
CASTRDRPRLYSNQPQHF
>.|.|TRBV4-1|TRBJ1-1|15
TGCGCCAGCAGCCAAGATCCCAGGACTCCTGGTGAAGCTTTCTTT
CASSQDPRTPGEAFF
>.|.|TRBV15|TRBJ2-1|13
TGTGCCACCAGCAGAGATCTCTTGAATGAGCAGTTCTTC
CATSRDLLNEQFF
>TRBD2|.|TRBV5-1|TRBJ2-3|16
TGCGCCAGCAGCCCCGGACTAGCGGGAGGAACAGATACGCAGTATTTT
CASSPGLAGGTDTQYF
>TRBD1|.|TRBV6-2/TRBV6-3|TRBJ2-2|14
TGTGCCAGCAGTTCCCAGGGGGTGATCGGGGAGCTGTTTTTT
CASSSQGVIGELFF
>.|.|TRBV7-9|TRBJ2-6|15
TGTGCCAGCAGCTTCACAGCCTCTGGGGCCAACGTCCTGACTTTC
CASSFTASGANVLTF